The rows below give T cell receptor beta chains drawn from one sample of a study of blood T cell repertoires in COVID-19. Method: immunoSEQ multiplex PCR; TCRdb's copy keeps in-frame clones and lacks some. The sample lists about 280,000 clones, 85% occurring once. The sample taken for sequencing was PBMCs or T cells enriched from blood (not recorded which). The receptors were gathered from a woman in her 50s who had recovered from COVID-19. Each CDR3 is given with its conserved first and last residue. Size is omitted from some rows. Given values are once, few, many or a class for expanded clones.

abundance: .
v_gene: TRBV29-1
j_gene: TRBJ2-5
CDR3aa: CSVMGLARLQETQYF

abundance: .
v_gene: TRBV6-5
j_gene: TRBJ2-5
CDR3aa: CASTRGRTQGTQYF

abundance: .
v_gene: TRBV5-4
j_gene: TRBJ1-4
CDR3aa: CASSWPGQEKLFF

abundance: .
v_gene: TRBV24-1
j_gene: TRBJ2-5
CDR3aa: CATRGKIPGLESSETQYF

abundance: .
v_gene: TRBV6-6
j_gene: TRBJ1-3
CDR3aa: CASGRQGSSSGNTIYF

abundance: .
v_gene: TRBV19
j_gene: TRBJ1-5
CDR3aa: CASSTTGGFQPQHF

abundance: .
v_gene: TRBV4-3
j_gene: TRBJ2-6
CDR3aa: CASSQSRSSSGANVLTF

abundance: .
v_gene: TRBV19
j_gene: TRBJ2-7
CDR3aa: CASSRTSGRTYEQYF

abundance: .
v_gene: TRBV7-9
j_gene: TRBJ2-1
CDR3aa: CASSLPGVVYNEQFF

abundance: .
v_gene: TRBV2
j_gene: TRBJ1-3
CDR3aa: CASIFSGTGGGNTIYF

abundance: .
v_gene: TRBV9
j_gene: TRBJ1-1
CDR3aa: CASSVGQGAGDTEAFF

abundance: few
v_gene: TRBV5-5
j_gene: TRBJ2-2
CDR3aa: CASSTDRAGELFF

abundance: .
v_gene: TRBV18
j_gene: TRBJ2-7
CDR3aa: CASAIQVDYEQYF

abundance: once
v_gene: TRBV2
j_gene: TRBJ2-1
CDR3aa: CASSILGQGGNEQFF

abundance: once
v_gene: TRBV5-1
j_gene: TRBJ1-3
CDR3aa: CASSPAEGTGNTIYF

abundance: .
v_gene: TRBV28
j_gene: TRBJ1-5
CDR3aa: CASRRQGEDNQPQHF

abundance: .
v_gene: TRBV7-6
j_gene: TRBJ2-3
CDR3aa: CASSLASVLTDTQYF

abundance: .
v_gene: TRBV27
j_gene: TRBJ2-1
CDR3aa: CASSQRNEQFF

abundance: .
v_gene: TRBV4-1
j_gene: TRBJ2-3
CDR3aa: CASSQDPGLDSTDTQYF

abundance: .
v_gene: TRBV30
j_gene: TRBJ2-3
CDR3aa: CAWSVRRTSHRGGTDTQYF

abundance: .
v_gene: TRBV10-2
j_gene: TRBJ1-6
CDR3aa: CASIQGAGSYNSPLHF

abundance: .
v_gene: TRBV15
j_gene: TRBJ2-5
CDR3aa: CATSRGRTGNGETQYF

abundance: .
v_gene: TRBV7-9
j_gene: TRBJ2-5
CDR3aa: CASSFLREQETQYF

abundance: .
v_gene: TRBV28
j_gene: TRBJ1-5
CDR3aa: CASSFYAGAGNQPQHF

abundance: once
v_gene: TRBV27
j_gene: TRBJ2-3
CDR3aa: CASATTRSTDTQYF